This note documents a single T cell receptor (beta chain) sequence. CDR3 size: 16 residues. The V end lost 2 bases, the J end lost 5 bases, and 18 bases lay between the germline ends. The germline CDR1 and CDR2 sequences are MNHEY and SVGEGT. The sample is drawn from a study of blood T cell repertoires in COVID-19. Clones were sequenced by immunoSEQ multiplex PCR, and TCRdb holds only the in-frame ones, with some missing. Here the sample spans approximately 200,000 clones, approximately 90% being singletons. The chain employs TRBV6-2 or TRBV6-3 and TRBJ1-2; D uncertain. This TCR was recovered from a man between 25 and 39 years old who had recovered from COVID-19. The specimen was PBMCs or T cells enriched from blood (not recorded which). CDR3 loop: CASSYRSAGLSYGYTF. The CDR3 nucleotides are TGTGCCAGCAGTTACCGGTCGGCAGGATTAAGTTATGGCTACACCTTC.